These 32 T cell receptor beta chains originate from one sample sequenced in a study of T cells in Graves' hyperthyroidism and ophthalmopathy. Researchers amplified the TCR beta CDR3 regions from RNA transcripts. A set of HTBI primers served as the primers for a first-round RT-PCR of the TCR CDR3. One entry per CDR3 protein results from TCRdb running MiXCR on the multiplex PCR reads. The table lists about 610,000 distinct CDR3 sequences, about 15% of them singletons. Sequencing was carried out using blood. All receptors come from a woman aged 40 to 50 with Graves' ophthalmopathy.

This clonotype turned up a few times. V gene TRBV5-4 combines with J gene TRBJ2-2; 7 bases are a match to TRBD2. The V and J ends lost 2 bases and 6 bases, in that order; junction bases with no gene match: 4. The germline gives CDR1 SGHNT, CDR2 YYREEE (reference sequence). The CDR3 is 14 amino acids. As DNA, the CDR3 is TGTGCCAGCAGCTTAAGACGGGAGGCCGGGGAGCTGTTTTTT. Translated: CASSLRREAGELFF.

Only one count was recorded for this clonotype. This chain links TRBV6-5 with TRBJ2-7, with D unclear. Looked up from germline, CDR1 is MNHEY and CDR2 is SVGAGI. The ends were cut back, 0 bases at V and 9 bases at J, with 12 bases in the middle. The CDR3 covers 13 residues. CDR3 sequence: CASSYSSFGMQYF. In DNA, the CDR3 is TGTGCCAGCAGTTACTCGAGTTTTGGAATGCAGTACTTC.

This clonotype was counted ten times or more. J is TRBJ1-2 and V is TRBV12-3 or TRBV12-4; D not certain. The CDR3 spans 12 residues. Trimming cost V 4 bases and J 5 bases, with 8 bases left between them. For the CDR3, the DNA is TGTGCCAGCAGTTACGCCGGGTATGGCTACACCTTC. Translated, it gives CASSYAGYGYTF.

There are many counts of this clonotype. The chain couples TRBV12-3 or TRBV12-4 to TRBJ2-5; perhaps D is TRBD1 or TRBD2 (6 bases each). Trimming removed 7 bases at V and 5 bases at J, with 20 bases between. CDR3 length: 15 residues. CDR3 residues: CASKYRGQMGETQYF. As DNA, the CDR3 is TGTGCCAGCAAATATCGGGGGCAAATGGGGGAGACCCAGTACTTC.

This clonotype was recorded at least ten times. This sequence joins TRBV20-1 and TRBJ2-7; the match to TRBD2 covers 13 bases. V lost 6 bases, J lost 3 bases, and 11 bases stayed unmatched. Looked up from germline, CDR1 is DFQATT and CDR2 is SNEGSKA (reference sequence). CDR3 length: 16 amino acids. The CDR3 protein is CSATGTSGDLSYEQYF. The CDR3 DNA reads as TGCAGTGCAACCGGGACTAGCGGGGATCTAAGCTACGAGCAGTACTTC.

The table lists this clonotype with many counts. The junction shows a germline mismatch at one end, possibly a read error. The chain uses TRBV7-2 and TRBJ2-2; 7 nucleotides agree with TRBD2. CDR3 size: 16 residues. CDR1 is SGHTA, CDR2 FQGNSA, per germline. The chain's CDR3 is CVSSLSGGSLTGELFF. The CDR3, as DNA: TGTGTCAGCAGCCTATCTGGCGGGAGTCTAACCGGGGAGCTGTTTTTT.

The gene calls are TRBV29-1 and TRBJ1-2; no clear D. CDR1 and CDR2 (germline): SQVTM, ANQGSEA. The germline V and J ends were trimmed by 4 bases and 7 bases, with 13 bases remaining between them. This CDR3 is 12 amino acids long. The CDR3, as DNA: TGCAGCGTTGCCAGGTGGTCCGGTGGCTACACCTTC. As protein: CSVARWSGGYTF.

In its sample, this clonotype was seen many times. This rearrangement joins TRBV12-3 or TRBV12-4 to TRBJ2-5; tentative D call: TRBD1 (5 bases). The CDR3 covers 13 residues. V shed 3 bases and J shed 5 bases, with 10 bases lying between them. CDR3 sequence (DNA): TGTGCCAGCAGTTTCAGGGTTGATGAGACCCAGTACTTC. Translation gives CASSFRVDETQYF.

The sample holds many counts of this clonotype. This sequence joins TRBV28 and TRBJ2-7; a weak D match, TRBD1 (6 bases). V dropped 6 bases and J dropped 0 bases, with 15 bases sitting between them. The CDR3 has 15 residues. Per the germline V gene, CDR1 is MDHEN and CDR2 is SYDVKM. The CDR3 region is CASRPTGESSYEQYF. CDR3 bases: TGTGCCAGCAGACCGACAGGAGAAAGCTCCTACGAGCAGTACTTC.

With respect to this clonotype: A clone one base away is much larger, so this may be a read error. V gene TRBV3-1 combines with J gene TRBJ2-5; no clear D. The CDR3 has 13 residues. The germline V gene has CDR1 LGHDT and CDR2 YNNKEL (reference sequence). The CDR3 loop is CASSPRVTEIQYF. In nucleotides, the CDR3 is TGTGCCAGCAGCCCCCGGGTTACGGAGATCCAGTACTTC.

The gene calls are TRBV27 and TRBJ1-1; tentative D call: TRBD1 (5 bases). V was trimmed by 3 bases and J by 4 bases, leaving 12 bases between them. CDR3 length equals 14 residues. CDR1 MNHEY and CDR2 SMNVEV come from the germline V gene (reference sequence). The chain's CDR3 is CASSFPRGTTEAFF. In DNA form, the CDR3 reads TGTGCCAGCAGTTTTCCGAGGGGTACCACTGAAGCTTTCTTT.

This clonotype was counted at least ten times. J is TRBJ1-2 and V is TRBV12-3 or TRBV12-4; D possibly corresponds to TRBD1 (6 bases). The CDR3 is made up of 14 amino acids. Trimming pared 6 bases from V and 5 bases from J, leaving 16 bases between. The CDR3 loop reads CASSLEPRGYGYTF. For the CDR3, the DNA is TGTGCCAGCAGCCTCGAACCTAGGGGGTATGGCTACACCTTC.

This clonotype came up a few times. This sequence joins TRBV7-3 and TRBJ2-2; 7 bases align to TRBD2. The CDR3 extends over 17 amino acids. Germline CDR1 and CDR2: SGHTA and FQGTGA. V was pared by 5 bases and J by 1 base, with 10 bases of the junction left unmatched. The CDR3 spells CASSNYLPSGNTGELFF. The CDR3 DNA follows: TGTGCCAGCAGCAACTACTTACCTAGCGGGAACACCGGGGAGCTGTTTTTT.

In this sample, this clonotype turned up a few times. The chain has TRBV30 and TRBJ2-7, with TRBD1 matching over 9 bases. CDR3 length equals 14 residues. Germline V lookup: CDR1 GTSNPN, CDR2 SVGIG (reference sequence). V lost 2 bases to trimming and J lost 5 bases; unmatched junction nucleotides: 7. The CDR3 DNA reads as TGTGCCTGGAGTATACAGGGGGCGGGGAACGAGCAGTACTTC. It yields the protein CAWSIQGAGNEQYF.

J is TRBJ2-5 and V is TRBV29-1, with a weak D call TRBD2 (5 bases). V was clipped by 4 bases and J by 4 bases, with 10 bases between them. The CDR3 sequence is 12 residues long. The germline CDR1 and CDR2 sequences are SQVTM and ANQGSEA. The CDR3 region has the DNA TGCAGCGTTGCGCGGGTAGGAGAGACCCAGTACTTC. It encodes CSVARVGETQYF. The full variable domain, in which reference TRBV29-1 and TRBJ2-5 provide the parts outside the CDR3, is SAVISQKPSRDICQRGTSLTIQCQVDSQVTMMFWYRQQPGQSLTLIATANQGSEATYESGFVIDKFPISRPNLTFSTLTVSNMSPEDSSIYLCSVARVGETQYFGPGTRLLVL.

The J gene is TRBJ1-2, the V gene TRBV18; 9 bases map to TRBD1. CDR1 and CDR2 from the germline V gene are KGHSH and LQKENI. Trimming cost V 0 bases and J 4 bases; bases outside gene matches: 6. The CDR3 is 16 residues long. The CDR3 sequence is CASSPPGQGVGYGYTF. The CDR3 nucleotides are TGTGCCAGCTCACCACCGGGACAGGGAGTTGGCTATGGCTACACCTTC.

In its sample, this clonotype was seen many times. The rearrangement joins TRBV12-3 or TRBV12-4 to TRBJ2-5, with D perhaps matching TRBD1 (6 bases). Trimming shortened V by 3 bases and J by 5 bases, and 10 bases separated the two germline ends. This CDR3 comprises 13 residues. The CDR3 bases are TGTGCCAGCAGTTTGTGGACAGTTGAGACCCAGTACTTC. Translating it yields CASSLWTVETQYF.

This chain connects TRBV4-1 to TRBJ2-7, with 7 bases aligning to TRBD2. Germline assignment: CDR1 MGHRA and CDR2 YSYEKL. Trimming took 0 bases from V and 0 from J; bases not matched to a gene: 8. This CDR3 region has 17 residues. The CDR3 loop reads CASSQDVAGGGSYEQYF. In nucleotides, the CDR3 is TGCGCCAGCAGCCAAGACGTTGCTGGCGGGGGCTCCTACGAGCAGTACTTC.

In regard to this clonotype: One end of the junction fails to match germline, which may point to a read error. J is TRBJ2-7 and V is TRBV28; D is ambiguous. The V gene's germline CDR1 is MDHEN and CDR2 SYDVKM. CDR3 size: 12 residues. CDR3 nucleotide sequence: TGTGTCAGCAGTTTAAAAGGTAAAGGGCAGTACTTC. This codes for CVSSLKGKGQYF.

This clonotype was seen a handful of times. The chain is built from TRBV19 and TRBJ1-2, with D possibly TRBD1 on 5 matching bases. Trimming removed 9 bases from V and 4 bases from J, with 21 bases in between. The CDR3 is made up of 15 amino acids. Germline V lookup: CDR1 LNHDA, CDR2 SQIVND (reference sequence). The CDR3 spells CASRLEEPGLYGYTF. CDR3 DNA sequence: TGTGCCAGCAGATTAGAGGAGCCGGGGCTCTATGGCTACACCTTC. Combining the CDR3 with reference TRBV19 and TRBJ1-2 gives the whole variable domain DGGITQSPKYLFRKEGQNVTLSCEQNLNHDAMYWYRQDPGQGLRLIYYSQIVNDFQKGDIAEGYSVSREKKESFPLTVTSAQKNPTAFYLCASRLEEPGLYGYTFGSGTRLTVV.

This clonotype occurred a few times. The chain combines TRBV24-1 with TRBJ2-7, with 9 bases matching TRBD1. This CDR3 spans 14 amino acids. Germline V lookup: CDR1 KGHDR, CDR2 SFDVKD. J gave up 6 bases and V 8 bases, and 10 bases lay outside the gene matches. The DNA of the CDR3 is TGTGCCACCATGAGGGGACAGGGAGCATTCGAGCAGTACTTC. Translating gives CATMRGQGAFEQYF.

The gene calls are TRBV7-8 and TRBJ2-3; 7 nucleotides line up with TRBD2. The CDR3 has 16 amino acids. Germline CDR1 SGHVS, CDR2 FQNEAQ. Unmatched junction bases numbered 5, after V lost 1 base and J lost 1 base. The CDR3 DNA reads as TGTGCCAGCAGCTTAGGCCTAACTAGCGGCACAGATACGCAGTATTTT. Its translation is CASSLGLTSGTDTQYF. Full variable domain (outside the CDR3, taken from reference TRBV7-8 and TRBJ2-3): GAGVSQSPRYKVAKRGQDVALRCDPISGHVSLFWYQQALGQGPEFLTYFQNEAQLDKSGLPSDRFFAERPEGSVSTLKIQRTQQEDSAVYLCASSLGLTSGTDTQYFGPGTRLTVL.

This clonotype appeared many times. The chain is built from TRBV2 and TRBJ1-6; 10 positions agree with TRBD1. The germline V gene encodes CDR1 SNHLY and CDR2 FYNNEI. Trimming removed 6 bases from V and 10 bases from J; junction bases left unmatched: 12. The CDR3 totals 16 residues. In DNA, the CDR3 is TGTGCCAGCAGAGAATGGGGACAGGGGACTGGGTCACCCCTCCACTTT. It translates to CASREWGQGTGSPLHF.

The sample holds many counts of this clonotype. The rearrangement joins TRBV19 to TRBJ1-5, with no clear D. Trimming removed 7 bases at V and 0 bases at J, with 13 bases between. CDR3 length: 15 amino acids. Per the germline V gene, CDR1 is LNHDA and CDR2 is SQIVND (reference sequence). The CDR3 DNA is TGTGCCAGTACCTTCGGCCTTAATAGCAATCAGCCCCAGCATTTT. Protein: CASTFGLNSNQPQHF.

This clonotype was seen at least ten times. The rearrangement uses TRBV12-3 or TRBV12-4 and TRBJ2-7, with D maybe TRBD1 (5 bases). The V gene lost 0 bases and the J gene lost 3 bases, with 12 bases spanning the gap. The CDR3 is 15 residues long. DNA of the CDR3: TGTGCCAGCAGTTTAGCGCCAGGGTCCGGCTACGAGCAGTACTTC. It specifies CASSLAPGSGYEQYF.

The rearrangement links TRBV7-8 to TRBJ2-7; D uncertain. Germline V lookup: CDR1 SGHVS, CDR2 FQNEAQ. This CDR3 has 15 amino acids. V dropped 1 base and J dropped 4 bases, with 14 bases sitting between them. CDR3 amino acids: CASSLVPGKGYEQYF. CDR3 coding DNA: TGTGCCAGCAGCTTAGTTCCAGGTAAAGGGTACGAGCAGTACTTC. Full variable domain (missing parts from reference TRBV7-8 and TRBJ2-7): GAGVSQSPRYKVAKRGQDVALRCDPISGHVSLFWYQQALGQGPEFLTYFQNEAQLDKSGLPSDRFFAERPEGSVSTLKIQRTQQEDSAVYLCASSLVPGKGYEQYFGPGTRLTVT.

This clonotype has ten or more counts. The chain has TRBV6-9 and TRBJ2-7; possibly TRBD2 for D (6 bases). The CDR3 extends over 16 amino acids. Germline loops: CDR1 MNHGY, CDR2 SVAAGI. The germline V and J ends were trimmed by 0 bases and 2 bases, with 14 bases remaining between them. The CDR3, as DNA: TGTGCCAGCAGTTATTCGAAACGGGAGCCCCCCTACGAGCAGTACTTC. Its protein product is CASSYSKREPPYEQYF.

This clonotype appeared many times. CDR3 coding DNA: TGTGCCAGCAGTATAATTGCGCGGCGGACTGGTTACGAGCAGTACTTC. As protein: CASSIIARRTGYEQYF. J is TRBJ2-7 and V is TRBV6-5; a weak D match, TRBD2 (5 bases). Trimming took 5 bases from V and 4 from J, leaving 21 bases between them. This CDR3 has 16 residues. Per the germline V gene, CDR1 is MNHEY and CDR2 is SVGAGI.

This rearrangement joins TRBV29-1 to TRBJ2-7; perhaps TRBD2 as D (6 bases). Germline CDR1 is SQVTM and CDR2 is ANQGSEA. Between the trimmed V and J ends, which lost 5 bases and 0 bases, there was a span of 14 bases. CDR3 size: 14 residues. CDR3 bases: TGCAGCGTTTCCCGAGGTAGCGGCTCCTACGAGCAGTACTTC. Protein product: CSVSRGSGSYEQYF.

This clonotype was recorded many times. DNA for the CDR3: TGTGCCAGCAGTCCCATGGGGGGTTCCAATCAGCCCCAGCATTTT. This sequence encodes CASSPMGGSNQPQHF. The chain joins TRBV6-1 to TRBJ1-5, with D possibly matching TRBD1 (5 bases). The CDR3 is 15 residues long. CDR1 MNHNS and CDR2 SASEGT come from the germline V gene. The ends were cut back, 5 bases at V and 3 bases at J, with 14 bases in the middle.

This chain connects TRBV7-2 to TRBJ1-5; D is unclear. The germline V and J ends were trimmed by 2 bases and 6 bases, with 8 bases remaining between them. Germline CDR1 and CDR2: SGHTA and FQGNSA. The CDR3 loop spans 13 amino acids. The CDR3 nucleotides read TGTGCCAGCAGCTTAAATTGGGGTCAGCCCCAGCATTTT. Amino acid sequence: CASSLNWGQPQHF.

This clonotype has a count of ten or more. The chain links TRBV6-5 to TRBJ1-1; D is perhaps TRBD1 (5 bases). Trimming stripped 7 bases from V and 5 bases from J, with 14 bases between. CDR1 is MNHEY and CDR2 is SVGAGI in the germline V gene. The CDR3 has 13 residues. CDR3 nucleotides: TGTGCCAGCACTTTGACAGAGAGGACTGAAGCTTTCTTT. It encodes CASTLTERTEAFF.